The clone carrying this TCR beta chain showed up many times. This entry comes from a study of T-cell reconstitution after alpha-beta-depleted transplantation in children. The length of the CDR3 is 16 residues. V was trimmed by 4 bases and J by 7 bases, leaving 20 bases between them. Germline values: CDR1 SGDLS, CDR2 YYNGEE. Unique molecular identifiers were incorporated into the prepared TCRbeta library. From the PCR reads, TCRdb called clonotypes with MiXCR, one entry per CDR3 protein. Here the sample spans hundreds of thousands of distinct CDR3 sequences, about 11% being singletons. The sequenced sample was PBMCs from the stem cell graft donor, obtained from the stem cell graft. The rearrangement links TRBV9 to TRBJ2-2; D possibly corresponds to TRBD1 (6 bases). The receptor's source is a human donor who donated a stem cell graft to a child with acute lymphoblastic leukemia. The CDR3, as DNA: TGTGCCAGCAGCCCAGGGACATCTGGGGGTAGCGGGGAGCTGTTTTTT. This gives the protein CASSPGTSGGSGELFF.